This T cell receptor (beta chain) came from a study of T-cell reconstitution after alpha-beta-depleted transplantation in children. The study's findings and limits: After transplant, at about two months, alpha-beta T cells were reportedly derived from several hundred expanded graft clones. For some patients, TCRbeta diversity was high at day 60 because of recipient T cells and thymic progenitors that survived. From newly produced T cells came most of the T-cell counts and diversity one year after transplant.

The authors prepared the TCRbeta library with unique molecular identifiers. TCRdb fed the PCR reads into MiXCR, producing one record per CDR3 protein. The sample contains roughly 100,000 distinct CDR3 sequences, 4.5% to 7.5% of which appear only once. Note on this clonotype: Its antigen is as yet unknown.

CDR3 size: 15 residues. Trimming removed 0 bases at V and 0 bases at J, with 8 bases between. Germline-derived CDR1 and CDR2 are SEHNR and FQNEAQ (reference sequence). The V call is TRBV7-9, the J call TRBJ1-1, with D possibly matching TRBD1 (5 bases). This sample comprised PBMCs, mostly from graft donor cells, obtained 60 days after TCRalphabeta/CD19-depleted stem cell transplant. This clonotype originated in a female patient between 2 and 15 years old who had a stem cell transplant for Fanconi anemia, so the T cells may come from the graft donor. The CDR3 here is CASSLAGELNTEAFF. The CDR3 DNA follows: TGTGCCAGCAGCTTAGCAGGGGAATTGAACACTGAAGCTTTCTTT.